This TCR beta chain stems from a study of technical replicates of blood from several donors. With 2 bases removed from V and 5 bases from J, the gap between germline ends came to 11 bases. The CDR3 loop spans 13 amino acids. Germline-derived CDR1 and CDR2 are SGHDT and YYEEEE. The method was immunoSEQ multiplex PCR; TCRdb's version includes in-frame clones alone and lacks a portion of them. The table records 75,000 to 95,000 clones, 94% of them present only once. The chain has TRBV5-6 and TRBJ2-7, with D perhaps TRBD1 (5 bases). The TCR was taken from a human donor in good health. Input material: T cells isolated from PBMCs. DNA for the CDR3: TGTGCCAGCAGCTTTCAGGGTAGCCACGAGCAGTACTTC. It encodes CASSFQGSHEQYF. Variable domain in full (rest from reference TRBV5-6 and TRBJ2-7): DAGVTQSPTHLIKTRGQQVTLRCSPKSGHDTVSWYQQALGQGPQFIFQYYEEEERQRGNFPDRFSGHQFPNYSSELNVNALLLGDSALYLCASSFQGSHEQYFGPGTRLTVT.